These T cell receptor beta chains were read from a single sample in a study of blood T cell repertoires in COVID-19. Generated by immunoSEQ multiplex PCR, the TCRdb table keeps only in-frame clones and is missing some. Of about 90,000 clones detected, about 88% appear once; the ten largest clones hold 1% to 1.5%. Sequenced sample: peripheral blood. Receptor source: an elderly man with active or convalescent COVID-19. CDR3s include the opening cysteine and the closing phenylalanine or tryptophan. The order of the fields is D gene, V gene, J gene, clone size, CDR3 DNA, CDR3 protein. The D gene is left open where the match is weak. Size tells how often a clone was seen (once, few, many) or the class of an expanded clone, and some rows leave it out.

-,TRBV5-1,TRBJ2-3,-,TGCGCCAGCAGCTTGGTTACAGTCACAGATACGCAGTATTTT,CASSLVTVTDTQYF
-,TRBV1,TRBJ1-6,-,TGCACCAGCAGCCAAGGCCAGGCAGCCTATAATTCACCCCTCCACTTT,CTSSQGQAAYNSPLHF
-,TRBV18,TRBJ2-3,-,TGTGCCAGCTCACGGGGCGACTTCTTACCCACAGATACGCAGTATTTT,CASSRGDFLPTDTQYF
-,TRBV11-1,TRBJ2-7,-,TGTGCCAGCAGCTTGTCGGGCGAGCAGTACTTC,CASSLSGEQYF
-,TRBV7-8,TRBJ1-6,once,TGTGCCAGCAGCGCACGGACAGTCGGCAATTCACCCCTCCACTTT,CASSARTVGNSPLHF
TRBD2,TRBV5-4,TRBJ2-1,-,TGTGCCAGCAGATCCGGGACTAGGAGTTTCAATGAGCAGTTCTTC,CASRSGTRSFNEQFF
TRBD2,TRBV6-5,TRBJ2-1,few,TGTGCCAGCTGGACTAGCGGGGGGCTCGGTGAGCAGTTCTTC,CASWTSGGLGEQFF
-,TRBV5-1,TRBJ2-3,-,TGCGCCAGCAGCGCCAGAATAGCGGCCGGCACAGATACGCAGTATTTT,CASSARIAAGTDTQYF
TRBD2,TRBV23-1,TRBJ2-1,-,TGCGCCAGCAGTCACCGGGGACTAGCCTCGCTCGAGTACAATGAGCAGTTCTTC,CASSHRGLASLEYNEQFF
-,TRBV10-3,TRBJ2-1,few,TGTGCCATCACGGGCGAGCGGACTCCCACCCGCAGCTCCTACAATGAGCAGTTCTTC,CAITGERTPTRSSYNEQFF
TRBD2,TRBV7-2,TRBJ2-7,once,TGTGCCAGCAGCTTAAGGCAGGGAGGGCTCTGGGAGCAGTACTTC,CASSLRQGGLWEQYF
-,TRBV5-1,TRBJ1-1,-,TGCGCCAGCAGCTCACAAACAGTGAACACTGAAGCTTTCTTT,CASSSQTVNTEAFF
TRBD2,TRBV6-5,TRBJ2-2,-,TGTGCCAGCAGCAAACTAGCGGTTAACACCGGGGAGCTGTTTTTT,CASSKLAVNTGELFF
TRBD2,TRBV29-1,TRBJ2-2,-,TGCAGCGTTGCCGGGACTAGCGTCGGGGAGCTGTTTTTT,CSVAGTSVGELFF
TRBD1,TRBV5-1,TRBJ2-6,-,TGCGCCAGCAGCTTGACGGCCGACAGGGTTGGGGCCAACGTCCTGACTTTC,CASSLTADRVGANVLTF
TRBD2,TRBV4-3,TRBJ2-2,-,TGCGCCAGCAGCCTGGGACTAGCGGGAGTGACCGGGGAGCTGTTTTTT,CASSLGLAGVTGELFF
-,TRBV7-2,TRBJ1-6,-,TGTGCCAGCAGACGGGACATTGGATCACCCCTCCACTTT,CASRRDIGSPLHF
TRBD2,TRBV19,TRBJ2-7,-,TGTGCCAGTAGCCCCAAACCTAGCGGGAGCTCCTACGAGCAGTACTTC,CASSPKPSGSSYEQYF
TRBD1,TRBV7-3,TRBJ2-7,-,TGTGCCAGCAGCCCAGGGGGCTCCTACGAGCAGTACTTC,CASSPGGSYEQYF
TRBD1,TRBV7-9,TRBJ2-7,-,TGTGCCAGCAGCTACTCCGGGACAGGGGTTTCCTACGAGCAGTACTTC,CASSYSGTGVSYEQYF
-,TRBV6-2/TRBV6-3,TRBJ2-7,once,TGTGCCAGCAGTTTCCGGGGGTCCGAGCAGTACTTC,CASSFRGSEQYF
-,TRBV7-9,TRBJ2-1,-,TGTGCCAGCAGCTCACTTAGCGCGGCAGTTAATGAGCAGTTCTTC,CASSSLSAAVNEQFF
-,TRBV6-2/TRBV6-3,TRBJ2-1,-,TGTGCCAGCAGTTACGAGGGAGAGCACAATGAGCAGTTCTTC,CASSYEGEHNEQFF
TRBD1,TRBV4-1,TRBJ1-5,few,TGCGCCAGCAGCGAAGGCTTACTGGGGACAGCGCTAAATCAGCCCCAGCATTTT,CASSEGLLGTALNQPQHF
TRBD1,TRBV27,TRBJ1-2,-,TGTGCCAGCAGTTTAGCAGGGGGAGGTGGCTACACCTTC,CASSLAGGGGYTF
TRBD1,TRBV5-6,TRBJ1-5,-,TGTGCCAGCAGCTTGGGGACAGGGAATCAGCCCCAGCATTTT,CASSLGTGNQPQHF
TRBD2,TRBV5-1,TRBJ2-1,-,TGCGCCAGCAGCTTCGCGGGGGGCTCCTACAATGAGCAGTTCTTC,CASSFAGGSYNEQFF
TRBD1,TRBV4-2,TRBJ1-6,-,TGTGCCAGCAGCCAGGGACAGCCAAATTCACCCCTCCACTTT,CASSQGQPNSPLHF
-,TRBV3-1/TRBV3-2,TRBJ2-1,-,TGTGCCAGCAGGGGAAGGGGGACACTATCCTACAATGAGCAGTTCTTC,CASRGRGTLSYNEQFF
TRBD1,TRBV19,TRBJ1-3,-,TGTGCCAGCTCTGAGGGACAGCTTCGAAACACCATATATTTT,CASSEGQLRNTIYF
-,TRBV2,TRBJ1-2,-,TGTGCCAGCGGGGAGGAGGGGTCTGGCTATGGCTACACCTTC,CASGEEGSGYGYTF
-,TRBV9,TRBJ1-2,-,TGTGCCAGCGAGGGGAGGGGTTCTTATGGCTACACCTTC,CASEGRGSYGYTF
-,TRBV6-5,TRBJ2-1,-,TGTGCCAGCAGGTTGGGGAGTACGGGGCAGTTCTTC,CASRLGSTGQFF
TRBD2,TRBV6-4,TRBJ2-5,few,TGTGCCAGCAGTGGACTAGCGGGGCATGAGACCCAGTACTTC,CASSGLAGHETQYF
TRBD2,TRBV4-2,TRBJ2-1,once,TGTGCCAGCAGCCAACCTCTAGCGGGTAGCTACAATGAGCAGTTCTTC,CASSQPLAGSYNEQFF
-,TRBV6-1,TRBJ2-7,few,TGTGCCAGCAGTGAAGCTGGCCCCTACGAGCAGTACTTC,CASSEAGPYEQYF
-,TRBV9,TRBJ2-1,few,TGTGCCAGCAGCGTGGGGACTCTTGTTGAGCAGTTCTTC,CASSVGTLVEQFF
-,TRBV5-4,TRBJ1-1,-,TGTGCCAGCAGCTCCGGGAATTTGAACACTGAAGCTTTCTTT,CASSSGNLNTEAFF
TRBD1,TRBV3-1/TRBV3-2,TRBJ1-2,-,TGTGCCAGCAGCCAATTGACAGGGGACGACTACACCTTC,CASSQLTGDDYTF
-,TRBV16,TRBJ2-7,-,TGTGCCAGCAGCCAATCGCGGCAGGGCTACGAGCAGTACTTC,CASSQSRQGYEQYF